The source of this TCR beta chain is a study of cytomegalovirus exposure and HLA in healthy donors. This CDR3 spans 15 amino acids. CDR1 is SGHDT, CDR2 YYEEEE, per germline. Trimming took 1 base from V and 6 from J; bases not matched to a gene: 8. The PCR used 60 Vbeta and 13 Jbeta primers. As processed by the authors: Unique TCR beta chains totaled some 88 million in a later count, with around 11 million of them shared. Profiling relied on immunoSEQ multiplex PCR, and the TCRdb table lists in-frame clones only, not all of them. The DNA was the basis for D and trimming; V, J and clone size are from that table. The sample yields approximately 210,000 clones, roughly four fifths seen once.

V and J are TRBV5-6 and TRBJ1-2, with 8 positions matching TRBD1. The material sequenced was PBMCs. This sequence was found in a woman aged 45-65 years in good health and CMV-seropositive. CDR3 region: CASSLLNRGSNGYTF. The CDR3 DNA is TGTGCCAGCAGCTTGTTAAACAGGGGGAGCAATGGCTACACCTTC.